This is a list of T cell receptor beta chains from one sample in a study of T cell responses to AZD1222 COVID-19 vaccine. Libraries were prepared by immunoSEQ multiplex PCR; TCRdb keeps only in-frame clonotypes and omits some of them. Here the sample spans around 150,000 clones, 88% being singletons. The specimen was peripheral blood, collected on day 0 of AZD1222 vaccination. Receptors were obtained from an adult in good health. Each CDR3 is given with its conserved first and last residue. D genes are given only for firm matches. Rows give clone size only sometimes, using once, few, many, or a class for an expanded clone.

clone_size | j_call | d_call | v_call | cdr3_aa | cdr3_nt
- | TRBJ1-2 | TRBD1 | TRBV29-1 | CSVTRQGRFTYGYTF | TGCAGCGTTACCCGACAGGGAAGGTTTACGTATGGCTACACCTTC
- | TRBJ1-5 | TRBD1 | TRBV6-5 | CASRPDRGRNQPQHF | TGTGCCAGCAGACCGGACAGGGGGCGGAATCAGCCCCAGCATTTT
once | TRBJ2-7 | - | TRBV7-8 | CASSLAPGDNEQYF | TGTGCCAGCAGCTTAGCGCCCGGGGATAACGAGCAGTACTTC
- | TRBJ1-5 | - | TRBV5-8 | CASSWGVYQPQHF | TGTGCCAGCAGCTGGGGGGTTTACCAGCCCCAGCATTTT
- | TRBJ2-7 | - | TRBV5-1 | CASSLQTALYEQYF | TGCGCCAGCAGCTTACAGACCGCACTTTACGAGCAGTACTTC
- | TRBJ1-4 | TRBD1 | TRBV7-9 | CASSWDRANEKLFF | TGTGCCAGCAGCTGGGACAGAGCTAATGAAAAACTGTTTTTT
- | TRBJ2-2 | - | TRBV28 | CASSLSSGGIGSGELFF | TGTGCCAGCAGTTTATCCTCGGGGGGCATTGGTTCCGGGGAGCTGTTTTTT
- | TRBJ1-4 | - | TRBV7-9 | CASSLDAQGREKLFF | TGTGCCAGCAGCTTAGACGCGCAGGGGAGGGAAAAACTGTTTTTT
- | TRBJ2-3 | TRBD2 | TRBV7-2 | CASSLASGGAIDTQYF | TGTGCCAGCAGCCTAGCAAGCGGGGGGGCAATAGATACGCAGTATTTT
- | TRBJ1-1 | TRBD1 | TRBV6-5 | CASSATGGKAEAFF | TGTGCCAGCAGCGCTACAGGGGGCAAGGCTGAAGCTTTCTTT
- | TRBJ2-1 | TRBD2 | TRBV30 | CAWNPSGRSLENEQFF | TGTGCCTGGAACCCTAGCGGGAGATCCCTAGAGAATGAGCAGTTCTTC
- | TRBJ2-1 | - | TRBV4-3 | CASSQDERITYNEQFF | TGCGCCAGCAGCCAAGATGAACGGATCACCTACAATGAGCAGTTCTTC
- | TRBJ2-1 | TRBD2 | TRBV7-2 | CASSLVGGRSNEQFF | TGTGCCAGCAGCTTAGTTGGCGGGAGAAGTAATGAGCAGTTCTTC
- | TRBJ2-1 | - | TRBV7-3 | CASSAGRGKGEQFF | TGTGCCAGCAGCGCGGGACGGGGAAAAGGTGAGCAGTTCTTC
- | TRBJ2-1 | - | TRBV28 | CASSPYQRNEQFF | TGTGCCAGCAGTCCCTATCAGCGGAATGAGCAGTTCTTC
- | TRBJ1-1 | - | TRBV12-3/TRBV12-4 | CASSPPGHQEAFF | TGTGCCAGCAGTCCCCCGGGACACCAAGAAGCTTTCTTT
few | TRBJ1-5 | TRBD1 | TRBV27 | CASSSGQGTHNQPQHF | TGTGCCAGCAGTTCGGGACAGGGAACCCACAATCAGCCCCAGCATTTT
- | TRBJ1-1 | - | TRBV11-2 | CASSFRPAGLNTEAFF | TGTGCCAGCAGCTTCAGACCGGCGGGATTGAACACTGAAGCTTTCTTT